Listed here is a single T cell receptor (beta chain). What it binds is unknown. The record originates from a study of naive and memory T cell subsets. CMV status came from CD4+ T cell IFNgamma after overnight CMV lysate stimulation of fresh PBMCs. CD4 T cells were positively selected, then CD8 T cells from the CD4-negative fraction. The CDR3 consists of 14 residues. Germline lookup yields CDR1 SEHNR and CDR2 FQNEAQ (reference sequence). V lost 4 bases to trimming and J lost 4 bases; unmatched junction nucleotides: 4. Two oligonucleotides, mixed equimolar, formed the beta constant-region primer covering TRBC1 and TRBC2. Nested alpha and beta constant-region primers with the SP2 primer drove four PCR rounds on ligated cDNA. MiXCR, run by TCRdb on the UMI-ligation and nested PCR reads, gives a single entry per CDR3 protein. The table records about 99,000 distinct CDR3 sequences, about 15% of them present only once.

Broader study findings: Findings for naive and memory subsets could not be checked against ground truth. Especially in CD8 cells, naive repertoires contained a few larger clonotypes, possibly CD45RA-re-expressing memory cells. In naive cells, over 90% of TCR sequences were seen only once.

V and J are TRBV7-9 and TRBJ1-5; 7 nucleotides align to TRBD1. Sequencing was done on a sample of naive CD8+ T cells from blood. This TCR came from a human donor in good health. The CDR3 region is CASSSGTANQPQHF. CDR3 DNA: TGTGCCAGCAGCTCCGGGACAGCGAATCAGCCCCAGCATTTT.